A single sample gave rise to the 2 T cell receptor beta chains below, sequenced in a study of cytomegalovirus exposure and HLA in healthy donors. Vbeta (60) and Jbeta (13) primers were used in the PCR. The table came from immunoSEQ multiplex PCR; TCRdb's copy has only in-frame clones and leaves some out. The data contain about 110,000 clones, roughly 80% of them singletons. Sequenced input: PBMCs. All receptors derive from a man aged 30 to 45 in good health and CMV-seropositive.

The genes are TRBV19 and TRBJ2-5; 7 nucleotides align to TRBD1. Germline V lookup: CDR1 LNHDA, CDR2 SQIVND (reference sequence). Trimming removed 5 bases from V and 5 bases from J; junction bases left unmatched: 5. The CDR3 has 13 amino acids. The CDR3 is CASSGTARETQYF. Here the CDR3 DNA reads TGTGCCAGTAGTGGGACAGCTAGGGAGACCCAGTACTTC.

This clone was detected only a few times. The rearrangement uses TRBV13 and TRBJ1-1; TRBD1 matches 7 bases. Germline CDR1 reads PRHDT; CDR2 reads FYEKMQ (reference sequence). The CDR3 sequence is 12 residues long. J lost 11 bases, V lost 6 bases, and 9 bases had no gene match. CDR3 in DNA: TGTGCCAGCAGGTATCAGGGGGTCGATGCTTTCTTT. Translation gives CASRYQGVDAFF.